The TCR beta chain under discussion was sequenced for a study of control samples from healthy donors and cancer patients. Profiling relied on immunoSEQ multiplex PCR, and the TCRdb table lists in-frame clones only, not all of them. Among about 86,000 clones listed, approximately 94% were seen once. The CDR3 sequence is 15 residues long. This receptor was obtained from a woman in her late teens or twenties in good health. The chain joins TRBV21-1 to TRBJ2-1; the listed D gene, TRBD2, was not tested against the DNA. TRBV21-1 is a pseudogene locus. The sample consisted of blood. For the CDR3, the DNA is TGTGCCGCTCCGAAGCGGGGAGATGCCTACAATGAGCAGTTCTTC. Encoded protein: CAAPKRGDAYNEQFF.